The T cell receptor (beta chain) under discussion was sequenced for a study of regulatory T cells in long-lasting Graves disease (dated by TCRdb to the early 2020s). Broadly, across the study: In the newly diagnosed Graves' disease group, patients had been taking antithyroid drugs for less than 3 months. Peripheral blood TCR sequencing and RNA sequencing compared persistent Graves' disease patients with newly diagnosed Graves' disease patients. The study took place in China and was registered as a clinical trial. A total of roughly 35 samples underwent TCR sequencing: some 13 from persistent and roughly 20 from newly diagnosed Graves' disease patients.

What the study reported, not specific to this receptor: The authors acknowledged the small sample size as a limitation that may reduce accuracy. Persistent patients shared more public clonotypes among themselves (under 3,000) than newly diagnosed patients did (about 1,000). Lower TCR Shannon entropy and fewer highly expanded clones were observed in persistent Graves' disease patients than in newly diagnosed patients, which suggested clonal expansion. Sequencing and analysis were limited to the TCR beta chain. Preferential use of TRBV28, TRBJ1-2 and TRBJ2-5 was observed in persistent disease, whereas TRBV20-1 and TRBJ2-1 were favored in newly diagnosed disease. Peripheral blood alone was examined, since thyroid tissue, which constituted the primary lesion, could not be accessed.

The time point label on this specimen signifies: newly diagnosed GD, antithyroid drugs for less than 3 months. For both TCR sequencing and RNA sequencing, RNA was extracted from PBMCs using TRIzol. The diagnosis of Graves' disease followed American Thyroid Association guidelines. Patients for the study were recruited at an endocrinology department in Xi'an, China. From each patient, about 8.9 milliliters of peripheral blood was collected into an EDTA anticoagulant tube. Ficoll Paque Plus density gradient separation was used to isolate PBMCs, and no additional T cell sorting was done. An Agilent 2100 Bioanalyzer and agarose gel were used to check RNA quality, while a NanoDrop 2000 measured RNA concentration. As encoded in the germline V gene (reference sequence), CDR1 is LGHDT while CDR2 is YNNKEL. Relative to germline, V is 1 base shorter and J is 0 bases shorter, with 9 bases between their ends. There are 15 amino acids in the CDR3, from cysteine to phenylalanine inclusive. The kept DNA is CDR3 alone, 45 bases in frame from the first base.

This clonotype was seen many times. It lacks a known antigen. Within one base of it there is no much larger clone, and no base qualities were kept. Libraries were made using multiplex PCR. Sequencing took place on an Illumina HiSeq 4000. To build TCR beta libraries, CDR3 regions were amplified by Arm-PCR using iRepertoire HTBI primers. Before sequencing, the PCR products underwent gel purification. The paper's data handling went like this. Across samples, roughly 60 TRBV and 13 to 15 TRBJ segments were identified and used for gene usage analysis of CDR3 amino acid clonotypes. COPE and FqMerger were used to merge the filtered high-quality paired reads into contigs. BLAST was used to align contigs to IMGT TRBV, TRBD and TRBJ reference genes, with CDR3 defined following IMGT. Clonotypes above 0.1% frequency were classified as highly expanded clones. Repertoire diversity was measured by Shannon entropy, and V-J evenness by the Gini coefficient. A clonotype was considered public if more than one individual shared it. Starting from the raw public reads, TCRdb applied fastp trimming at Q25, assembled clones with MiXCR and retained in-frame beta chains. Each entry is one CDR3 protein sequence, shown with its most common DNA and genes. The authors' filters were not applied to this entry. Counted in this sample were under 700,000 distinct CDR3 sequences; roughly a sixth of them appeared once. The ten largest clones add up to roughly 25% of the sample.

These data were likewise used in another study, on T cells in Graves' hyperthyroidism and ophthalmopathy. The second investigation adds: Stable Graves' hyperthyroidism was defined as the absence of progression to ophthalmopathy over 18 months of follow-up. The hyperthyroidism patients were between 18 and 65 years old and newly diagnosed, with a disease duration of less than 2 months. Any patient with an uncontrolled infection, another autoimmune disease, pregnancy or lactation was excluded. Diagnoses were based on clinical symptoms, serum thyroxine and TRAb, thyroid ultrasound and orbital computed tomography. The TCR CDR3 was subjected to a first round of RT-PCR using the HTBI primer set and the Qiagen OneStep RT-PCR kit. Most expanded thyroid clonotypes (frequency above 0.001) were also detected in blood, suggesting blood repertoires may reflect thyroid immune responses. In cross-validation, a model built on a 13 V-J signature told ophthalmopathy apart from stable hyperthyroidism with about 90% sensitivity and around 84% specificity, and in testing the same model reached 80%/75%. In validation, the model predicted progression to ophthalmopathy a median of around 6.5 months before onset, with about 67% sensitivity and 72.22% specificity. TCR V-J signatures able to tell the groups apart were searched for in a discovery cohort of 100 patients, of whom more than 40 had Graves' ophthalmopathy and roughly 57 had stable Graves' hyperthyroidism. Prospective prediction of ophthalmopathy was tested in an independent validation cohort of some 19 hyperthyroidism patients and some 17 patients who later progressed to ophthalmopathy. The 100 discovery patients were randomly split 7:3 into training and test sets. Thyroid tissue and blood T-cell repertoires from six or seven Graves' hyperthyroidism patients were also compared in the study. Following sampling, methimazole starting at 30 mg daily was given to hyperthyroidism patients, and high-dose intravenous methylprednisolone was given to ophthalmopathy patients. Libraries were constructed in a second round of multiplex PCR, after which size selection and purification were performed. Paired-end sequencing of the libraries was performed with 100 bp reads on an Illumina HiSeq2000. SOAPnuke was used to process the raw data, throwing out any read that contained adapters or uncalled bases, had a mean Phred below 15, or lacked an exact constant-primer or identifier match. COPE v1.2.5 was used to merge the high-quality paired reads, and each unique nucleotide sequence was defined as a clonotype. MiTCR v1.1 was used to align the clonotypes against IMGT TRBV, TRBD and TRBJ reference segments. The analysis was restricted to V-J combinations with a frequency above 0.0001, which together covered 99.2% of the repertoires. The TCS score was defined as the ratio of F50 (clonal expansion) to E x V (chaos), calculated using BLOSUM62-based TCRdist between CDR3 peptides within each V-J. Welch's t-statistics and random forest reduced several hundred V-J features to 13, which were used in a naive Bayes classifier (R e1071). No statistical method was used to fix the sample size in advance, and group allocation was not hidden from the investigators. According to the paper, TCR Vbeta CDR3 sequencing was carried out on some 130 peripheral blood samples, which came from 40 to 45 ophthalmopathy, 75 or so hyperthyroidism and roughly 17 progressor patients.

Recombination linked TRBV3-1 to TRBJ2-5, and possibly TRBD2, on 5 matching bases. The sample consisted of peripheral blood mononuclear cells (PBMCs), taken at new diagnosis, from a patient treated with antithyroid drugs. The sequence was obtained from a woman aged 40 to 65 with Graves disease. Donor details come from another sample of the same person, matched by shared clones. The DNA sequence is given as TGTGCCAGCAGCCAAGGGGCCGGGAACCAAGAGACCCAGTACTTC. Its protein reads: CASSQGAGNQETQYF.